A single sample gave rise to the 6 T cell receptor beta chains below, sequenced in a study of T-cell reconstitution after alpha-beta-depleted transplantation in children. Unique molecular identifiers were built into the TCRbeta library. TCRdb fed the PCR reads into MiXCR, producing one record per CDR3 protein. The sample includes some 80,000 distinct CDR3 sequences, over 15% of them seen just once. This sample comprised PBMCs, mostly from graft donor cells, obtained 360 days after TCRalphabeta/CD19-depleted stem cell transplant. Receptor source: a male patient between 2 and 9 years old who had a stem cell transplant for acute lymphoblastic leukemia, so the T cells may come from the graft donor.

The table lists this clonotype with a few counts. This sequence joins TRBV4-2 and TRBJ2-5, with 14 bases that match TRBD2. The length of the CDR3 is 18 residues. Trimming removed 0 bases from V and 5 bases from J; junction bases left unmatched: 8. Germline-derived CDR1 and CDR2 are LGHNA and YNFKEQ. CDR3 amino acids: CASSQDGSGLAGVETQYF. The CDR3 DNA sequence: TGTGCCAGCAGCCAAGATGGGTCGGGACTAGCGGGAGTTGAGACCCAGTACTTC.

This chain connects TRBV7-9 to TRBJ1-6; 8 positions match TRBD1. The junction had 7 bases not matched to a gene; V was cut back by 8 bases and J by 10 bases. This CDR3 has 13 residues. Germline CDR1 SEHNR, CDR2 FQNEAQ (reference sequence). This chain's CDR3 is CASWGRGPSPLHF. The CDR3 bases are TGTGCCAGCTGGGGCAGGGGGCCCTCACCCCTCCACTTT.

Many counts were recorded for this clonotype. J is TRBJ1-4 and V is TRBV5-1; D possibly corresponds to TRBD1 (6 bases). Germline CDR1 SGHRS, CDR2 YFSETQ. V lost 1 base, J lost 10 bases, and 20 bases lay in between. This CDR3 comprises 16 residues. CDR3 sequence (DNA): TGCGCCAGCAGCTTGACGGACAGCCTCCCACCAGGAAAACTGTTTTTT. It codes for CASSLTDSLPPGKLFF. Supplemented by reference TRBV5-1 and TRBJ1-4, the full variable domain reads KAGVTQTPRYLIKTRGQQVTLSCSPISGHRSVSWYQQTPGQGLQFLFEYFSETQRNKGNFPGRFSGRQFSNSRSEMNVSTLELGDSALYLCASSLTDSLPPGKLFFGSGTQLSVL.

The rearrangement links TRBV15 to TRBJ1-1; the D gene is possibly TRBD1 (6 bases). CDR3 length: 15 residues. V was pared by 4 bases and J by 0 bases, with 12 bases between. The germline V gene encodes CDR1 LNHNV and CDR2 YYDKDF (reference sequence). This chain's CDR3 is CATSIRTAMNTEAFF. In nucleotides, the CDR3 is TGTGCCACCAGCATAAGGACAGCTATGAACACTGAAGCTTTCTTT.

The V call is TRBV4-2, the J call TRBJ2-1; 10 bases align to TRBD2. Germline V gene lookup returns CDR1 LGHNA and CDR2 YNFKEQ. Trimming removed 2 bases from V and 8 bases from J; junction bases left unmatched: 12. The CDR3 covers 17 residues. CDR3 sequence: CASSQTRGAGGPHEQFF. The CDR3 bases are TGTGCCAGCAGCCAAACTCGGGGAGCGGGAGGGCCACATGAGCAGTTCTTC.

This clonotype was seen just once. The rearrangement uses TRBV5-6 and TRBJ1-1; D remains unclear. Germline CDR1 is SGHDT and CDR2 is YYEEEE. There are 15 residues in the CDR3. The V and J ends lost 4 bases and 5 bases respectively, with 18 bases between them. The DNA of the CDR3 is TGTGCCAGCAGCGAGACGTGGTTCCGAGGGACTGAAGCTTTCTTT. Translation: CASSETWFRGTEAFF.